Listed below are T cell receptor beta chains from one sample, sequenced in a study of T cells in Graves' hyperthyroidism and ophthalmopathy. TCRdb ran MiXCR on the multiplex PCR reads and lists one entry per CDR3 protein. The table lists 500,000 to 700,000 distinct CDR3 sequences, roughly 17% of them singletons. The sample comprised blood. Receptors were obtained from a woman aged 18-30 years with Graves' hyperthyroidism. CDR3s leave out the opening cysteine and the closing phenylalanine or tryptophan. A clone size is listed for some rows: how often the clone was seen (once, few, many), or a class if it is expanded.

V	size	J	CDR3
TRBV5-1	-	TRBJ2-2	ASSVTSGRTLGTGELF
TRBV20-1	many	TRBJ2-1	SATGGNEQF
TRBV29-1	many	TRBJ1-4	SVLRDRYSEKLF
TRBV29-1	-	TRBJ2-5	SVEDRHQETQY
TRBV6-1	-	TRBJ1-1	ASSYWGASNTEAF
TRBV5-5	many	TRBJ1-5	ASSSSGSSRYQPQH
TRBV20-1	many	TRBJ2-7	SATTGTEQY
TRBV6-1	-	TRBJ1-2	ASSRDFLYGYT
TRBV11-3	-	TRBJ1-6	ASRWRFPNSPLH
TRBV3-1	many	TRBJ1-5	ASSHGTGLVQPQH
TRBV24-1	many	TRBJ2-2	ATSDGITGTSPTGELF
TRBV4-1	-	TRBJ2-6	ASSQDARTGANVLT
TRBV24-1	-	TRBJ2-7	ATSTLGQELYEQY
TRBV20-1	many	TRBJ2-5	SASHGGPGTQY
TRBV30	-	TRBJ1-4	AWSQGIPFGKLF
TRBV14	few	TRBJ2-5	ASSPGLPLTGRRKTQY
TRBV4-1	-	TRBJ2-1	ASSQTDRAVNEQF
TRBV6-1	few	TRBJ2-4	ASQGAGAKNIQY
TRBV18	-	TRBJ2-7	ASSPPDARDHEQY
TRBV12-3/TRBV12-4	many	TRBJ1-2	ASSSQTGSNYGYT
TRBV4-1	many	TRBJ1-2	ASSQVLGPVYGYT
TRBV7-3	-	TRBJ2-1	ASSPDSRMIQF
TRBV12-3/TRBV12-4	many	TRBJ2-7	ASSLEGHGPYEQY
TRBV3-1	few	TRBJ2-7	ASSTRTSGSYEQY
TRBV7-4	-	TRBJ1-5	ASSGDSVNQPQH